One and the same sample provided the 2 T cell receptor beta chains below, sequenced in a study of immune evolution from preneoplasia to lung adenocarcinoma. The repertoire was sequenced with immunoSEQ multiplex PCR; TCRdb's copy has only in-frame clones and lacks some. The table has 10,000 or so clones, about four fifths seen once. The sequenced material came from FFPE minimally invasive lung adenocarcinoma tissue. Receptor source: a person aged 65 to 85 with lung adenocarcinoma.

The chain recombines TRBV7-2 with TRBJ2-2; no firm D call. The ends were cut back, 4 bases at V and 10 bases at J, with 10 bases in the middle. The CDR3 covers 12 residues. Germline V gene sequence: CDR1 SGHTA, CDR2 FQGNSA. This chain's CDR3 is CASSSALAELFF. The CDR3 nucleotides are TGTGCCAGCAGCTCAGCTCTGGCGGAGCTGTTTTTT.

CDR3 DNA: TGTGCCAGCAGCTCCCGGGACAGGGGGCAAGAGACCCAGTACTTC. Protein sequence: CASSSRDRGQETQYF. The V call is TRBV7-9, the J call TRBJ2-5; 11 nucleotides match TRBD1. The CDR3 covers 15 residues. Germline V gene data show CDR1 as SEHNR and CDR2 as FQNEAQ (reference sequence). V was pared by 4 bases and J by 2 bases, with 3 bases of the junction left unmatched.